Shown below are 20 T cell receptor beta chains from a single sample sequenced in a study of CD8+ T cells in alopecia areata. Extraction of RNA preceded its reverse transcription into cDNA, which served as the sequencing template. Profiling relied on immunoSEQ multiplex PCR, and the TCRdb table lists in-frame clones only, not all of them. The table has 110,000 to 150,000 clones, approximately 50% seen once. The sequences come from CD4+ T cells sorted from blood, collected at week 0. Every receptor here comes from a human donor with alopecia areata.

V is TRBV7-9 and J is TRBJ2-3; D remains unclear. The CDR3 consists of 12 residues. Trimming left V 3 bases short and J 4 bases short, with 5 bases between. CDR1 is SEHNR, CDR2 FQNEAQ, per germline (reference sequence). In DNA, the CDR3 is TGTGCCAGCAGCTTTCGGGCAGATACGCAGTATTTT. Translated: CASSFRADTQYF.

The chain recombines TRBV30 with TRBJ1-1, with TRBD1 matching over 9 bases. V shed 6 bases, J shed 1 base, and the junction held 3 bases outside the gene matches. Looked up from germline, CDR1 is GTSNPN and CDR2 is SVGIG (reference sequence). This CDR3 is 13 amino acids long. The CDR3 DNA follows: TGTGCCTGCACACAGGGGGCGAACACTGAAGCTTTCTTT. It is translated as CACTQGANTEAFF.

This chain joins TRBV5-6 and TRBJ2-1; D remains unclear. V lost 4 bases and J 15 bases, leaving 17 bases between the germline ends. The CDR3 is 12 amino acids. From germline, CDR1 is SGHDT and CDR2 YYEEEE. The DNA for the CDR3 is TGTGCCAGCAGCACGACGACATCATCCCTGTTCTTC. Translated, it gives CASSTTTSSLFF.

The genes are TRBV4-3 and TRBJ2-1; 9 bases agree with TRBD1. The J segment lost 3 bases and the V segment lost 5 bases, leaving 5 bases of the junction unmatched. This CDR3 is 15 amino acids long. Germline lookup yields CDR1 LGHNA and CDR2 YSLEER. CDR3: CASSVRDRVYNEQFF. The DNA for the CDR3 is TGCGCCAGCAGCGTCCGGGACAGGGTCTACAATGAGCAGTTCTTC.

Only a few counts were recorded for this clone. Here the CDR3 DNA reads TGTGCCTGGAGTGACAGGGACACTGAAGCTTTCTTT. Translation: CAWSDRDTEAFF. The chain links TRBV30 to TRBJ1-1, with D perhaps matching TRBD1 (6 bases). The CDR3 contains 12 residues. Trimming left V 1 base short and J 3 bases short, with 6 bases between. Germline V gives CDR1 GTSNPN, CDR2 SVGIG (reference sequence).

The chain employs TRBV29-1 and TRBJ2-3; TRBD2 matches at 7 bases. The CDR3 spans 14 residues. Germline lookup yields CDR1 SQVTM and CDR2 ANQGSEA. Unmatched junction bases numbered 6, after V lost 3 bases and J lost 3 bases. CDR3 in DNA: TGCAGCGTTGATCGGGCTAGCGGAACAGATACGCAGTATTTT. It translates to CSVDRASGTDTQYF.

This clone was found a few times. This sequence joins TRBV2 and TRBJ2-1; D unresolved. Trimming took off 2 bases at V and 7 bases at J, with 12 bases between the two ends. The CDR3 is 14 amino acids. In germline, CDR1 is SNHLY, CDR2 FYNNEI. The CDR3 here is CASSERRQNNEQFF. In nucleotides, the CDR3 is TGTGCCAGCAGTGAAAGACGCCAGAATAATGAGCAGTTCTTC.

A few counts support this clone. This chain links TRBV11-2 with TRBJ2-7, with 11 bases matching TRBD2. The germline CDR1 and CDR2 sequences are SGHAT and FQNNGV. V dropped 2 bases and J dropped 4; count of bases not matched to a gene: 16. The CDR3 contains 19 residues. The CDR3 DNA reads TGTGCCAGCAGCTTAAAGCTGGCGCTAGCGGGAGGATCCTCATACGAGCAGTACTTC. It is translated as CASSLKLALAGGSSYEQYF.

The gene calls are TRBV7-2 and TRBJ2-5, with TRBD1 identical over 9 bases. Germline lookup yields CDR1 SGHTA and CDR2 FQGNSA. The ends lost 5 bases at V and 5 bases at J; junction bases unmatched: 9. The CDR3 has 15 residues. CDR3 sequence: CASSETGGYGETQYF. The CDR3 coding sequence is TGTGCCAGCAGCGAAACAGGGGGCTATGGGGAGACCCAGTACTTC.

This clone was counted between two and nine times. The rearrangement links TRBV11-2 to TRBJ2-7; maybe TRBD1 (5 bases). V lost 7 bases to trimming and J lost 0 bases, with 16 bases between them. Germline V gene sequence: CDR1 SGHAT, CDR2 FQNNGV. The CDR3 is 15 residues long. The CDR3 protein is CASNLGHSSSYEQYF. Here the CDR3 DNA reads TGTGCCAGCAACCTTGGACACTCGAGCTCCTACGAGCAGTACTTC.

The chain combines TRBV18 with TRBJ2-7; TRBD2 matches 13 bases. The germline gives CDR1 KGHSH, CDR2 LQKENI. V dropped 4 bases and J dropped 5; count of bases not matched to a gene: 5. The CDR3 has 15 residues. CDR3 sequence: CASSLGLAGEHEQYF. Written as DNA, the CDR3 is TGTGCCAGCTCACTCGGACTAGCGGGAGAACACGAGCAGTACTTC.

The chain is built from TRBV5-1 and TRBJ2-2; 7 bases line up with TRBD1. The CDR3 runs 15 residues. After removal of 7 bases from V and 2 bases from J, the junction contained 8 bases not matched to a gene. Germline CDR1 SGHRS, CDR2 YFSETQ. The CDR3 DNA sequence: TGCGCCAGCGGGCCCAACAGGGGTAACACCGGGGAGCTGTTTTTT. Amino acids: CASGPNRGNTGELFF.

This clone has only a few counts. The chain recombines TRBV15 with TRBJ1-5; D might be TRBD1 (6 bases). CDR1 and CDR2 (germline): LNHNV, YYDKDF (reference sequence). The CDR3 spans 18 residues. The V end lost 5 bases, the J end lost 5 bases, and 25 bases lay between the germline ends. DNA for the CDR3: TGTGCCACCAGCGCGCATGAGAGTTTTTTGGGGGGCGATCAGCCCCAGCATTTT. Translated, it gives CATSAHESFLGGDQPQHF.

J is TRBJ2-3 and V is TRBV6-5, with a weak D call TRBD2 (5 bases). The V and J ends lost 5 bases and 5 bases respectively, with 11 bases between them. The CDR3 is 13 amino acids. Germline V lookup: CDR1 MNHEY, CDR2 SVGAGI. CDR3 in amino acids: CASSPWAGDTQYF. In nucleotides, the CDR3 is TGTGCCAGCAGTCCCTGGGCGGGAGATACGCAGTATTTT.

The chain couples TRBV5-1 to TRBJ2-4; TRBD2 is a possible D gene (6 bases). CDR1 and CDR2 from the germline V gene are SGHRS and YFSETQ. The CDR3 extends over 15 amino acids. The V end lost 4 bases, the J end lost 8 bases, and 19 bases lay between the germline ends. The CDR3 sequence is CASSPGGRGLDIQYF. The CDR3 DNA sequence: TGCGCCAGCAGCCCCGGGGGTAGAGGGCTAGACATTCAGTACTTC.

CDR3 amino acids: CAISEADPAWPQHF. CDR3 nucleotide sequence: TGTGCCATCAGTGAGGCGGATCCTGCGTGGCCCCAGCATTTT. V usage is TRBV10-3 and J usage is TRBJ1-5; D call uncertain. V shed 2 bases and J shed 9 bases, with 14 bases lying between them. CDR1 and CDR2 from the germline V gene are ENHRY and SYGVKD. This CDR3 spans 14 amino acids.

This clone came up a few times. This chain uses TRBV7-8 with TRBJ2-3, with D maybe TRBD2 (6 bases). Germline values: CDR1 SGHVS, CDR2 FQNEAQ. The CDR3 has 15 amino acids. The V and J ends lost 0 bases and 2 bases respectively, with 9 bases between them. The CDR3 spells CASSLASGPTDTQYF. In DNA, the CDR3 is TGTGCCAGCAGCTTAGCTAGCGGCCCCACAGATACGCAGTATTTT.

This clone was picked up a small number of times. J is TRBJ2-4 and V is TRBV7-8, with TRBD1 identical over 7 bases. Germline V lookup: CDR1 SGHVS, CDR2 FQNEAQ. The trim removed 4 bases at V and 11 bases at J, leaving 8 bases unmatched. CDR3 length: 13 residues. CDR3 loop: CASSSGQERVQYF. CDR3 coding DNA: TGTGCCAGCAGCTCAGGACAGGAGAGGGTTCAGTACTTC.

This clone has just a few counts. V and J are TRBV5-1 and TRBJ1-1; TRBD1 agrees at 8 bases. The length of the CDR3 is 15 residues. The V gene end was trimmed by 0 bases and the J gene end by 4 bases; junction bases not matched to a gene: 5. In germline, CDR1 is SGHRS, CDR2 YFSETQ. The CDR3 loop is CASSLAGQVSTEAFF. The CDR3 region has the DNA TGCGCCAGCAGCTTGGCGGGACAGGTATCCACTGAAGCTTTCTTT.

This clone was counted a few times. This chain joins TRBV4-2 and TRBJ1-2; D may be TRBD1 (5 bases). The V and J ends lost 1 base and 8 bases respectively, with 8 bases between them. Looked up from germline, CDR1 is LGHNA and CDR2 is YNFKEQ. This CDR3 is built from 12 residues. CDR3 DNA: TGTGCCAGCAGCCAAGCCCAGGGAGGCTACACCTTC. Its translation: CASSQAQGGYTF.